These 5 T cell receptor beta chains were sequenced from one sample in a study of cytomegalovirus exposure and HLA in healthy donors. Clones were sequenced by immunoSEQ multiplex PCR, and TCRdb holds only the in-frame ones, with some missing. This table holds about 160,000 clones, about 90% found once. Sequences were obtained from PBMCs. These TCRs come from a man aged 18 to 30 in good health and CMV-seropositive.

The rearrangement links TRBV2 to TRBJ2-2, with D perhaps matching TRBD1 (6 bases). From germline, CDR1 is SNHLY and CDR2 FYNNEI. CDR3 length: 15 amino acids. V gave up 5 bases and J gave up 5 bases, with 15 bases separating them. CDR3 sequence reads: CASSYREGRTGELFF. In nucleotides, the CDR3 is TGTGCCAGCAGTTACAGGGAAGGTAGAACCGGGGAGCTGTTTTTT.

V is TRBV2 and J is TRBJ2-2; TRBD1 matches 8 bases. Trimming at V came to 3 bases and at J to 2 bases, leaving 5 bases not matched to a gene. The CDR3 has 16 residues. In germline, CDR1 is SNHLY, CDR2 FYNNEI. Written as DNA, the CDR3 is TGTGCCAGCAGTGATTCACAGGGGGGAAACACCGGGGAGCTGTTTTTT. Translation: CASSDSQGGNTGELFF.

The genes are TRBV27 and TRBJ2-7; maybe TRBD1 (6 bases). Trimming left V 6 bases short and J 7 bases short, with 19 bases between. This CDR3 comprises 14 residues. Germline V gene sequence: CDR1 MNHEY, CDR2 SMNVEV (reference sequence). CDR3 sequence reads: CASSPSGVREEQYF. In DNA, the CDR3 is TGTGCCAGCAGCCCCTCAGGGGTAAGGGAGGAGCAGTACTTC.

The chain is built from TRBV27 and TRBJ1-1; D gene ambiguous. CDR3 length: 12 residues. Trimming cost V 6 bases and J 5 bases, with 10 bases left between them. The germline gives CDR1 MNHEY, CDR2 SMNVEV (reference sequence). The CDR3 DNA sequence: TGTGCCAGCAGGGAAAGGAGTACTGAAGCTTTCTTT. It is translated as CASRERSTEAFF.

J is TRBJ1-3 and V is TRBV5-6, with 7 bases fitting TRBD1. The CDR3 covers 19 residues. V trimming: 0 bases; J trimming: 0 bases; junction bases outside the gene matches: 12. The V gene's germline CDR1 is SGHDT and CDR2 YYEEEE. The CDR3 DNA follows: TGTGCCAGCAGCTTGGGACAGGGTATGGTATGGCCCTCTGGAAACACCATATATTTT. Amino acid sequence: CASSLGQGMVWPSGNTIYF.